The 7 T cell receptor beta chains in this list originate from one sample, sequenced in a study of prognosis after radiotherapy for stage I lung cancer. CDR3 of TCR beta was amplified from genomic DNA via a two-round multiplex PCR. Primers specific to each TRBV and TRBJ gene were used in first-round PCR. TCRdb passed the multiplex PCR reads through MiXCR, listing each CDR3 protein once. Found here are about 18,000 distinct CDR3 sequences, about a quarter of them singletons; the top ten hold approximately 23%. The sequences come from PBMCs, collected before or after stereotactic body radiation therapy (not recorded which). These receptors originate from a donor aged 50 or older with non-small cell lung cancer.

This clonotype was seen at least ten times. The CDR3 nucleotides read TGTGCCAGCAGTTTACTCGGGAGCATTCAGGGGATCTCCTACGAGCAGTACTTC. This translates into CASSLLGSIQGISYEQYF. The V call is TRBV28, the J call TRBJ2-7; D tentatively fits TRBD1 or TRBD2 (6 bases each). V lost 2 bases and J lost 0, with 20 bases in between. The length of the CDR3 is 18 residues. Germline V gives CDR1 MDHEN, CDR2 SYDVKM.

Many counts were recorded for this clonotype. This chain uses TRBV5-1 with TRBJ1-1; TRBD1 agrees at 7 bases. The CDR3 contains 14 residues. Germline V CDR1 and CDR2: SGHRS, YFSETQ. J was trimmed by 1 base and V by 4 bases; bases with no gene match: 4. In nucleotides, the CDR3 is TGCGCCAGCAGCCTAGGGACAGCGAACACTGAAGCTTTCTTT. Amino acid sequence: CASSLGTANTEAFF.

The table lists this clonotype with many counts. The gene calls are TRBV6-4 and TRBJ2-2; 10 bases are a match to TRBD2. There are 18 residues in the CDR3. The V gene's germline CDR1 is MRHNA and CDR2 SNTAGT. V lost 3 bases to trimming and J lost 5 bases; unmatched junction nucleotides: 12. Written as DNA, the CDR3 is TGTGCCAGCAGTGAGTCAACCCTAGCGGGAGAGGTAACCGGGGAGCTGTTTTTT. It codes for CASSESTLAGEVTGELFF.

There are many counts of this clonotype. The chain has TRBV20-1 and TRBJ2-1; D possibly matches TRBD1 or TRBD2 (6 bases each). Trimming removed 1 base at V and 8 bases at J, with 15 bases between. Germline CDR1 is DFQATT and CDR2 is SNEGSKA (reference sequence). The CDR3 spans 14 residues. The CDR3 protein is CSARAGGGYDEQFF. The DNA for the CDR3 is TGCAGTGCTAGAGCTGGAGGGGGTTACGATGAGCAGTTCTTC.

This clonotype was found many times. This sequence joins TRBV5-1 and TRBJ1-4; unclear D gene. CDR1 is SGHRS, CDR2 YFSETQ, per germline. Trimming stripped 6 bases from V and 0 bases from J, with 12 bases between. The CDR3 covers 15 residues. Written as DNA, the CDR3 is TGCGCCAGCACTAGATCCGGGGCAACTAATGAAAAACTGTTTTTT. Protein product: CASTRSGATNEKLFF.

This clonotype was counted ten times or more. The chain carries TRBV7-2 and TRBJ1-3, with D hard to call. There are 12 residues in the CDR3. The germline V and J ends were trimmed by 3 bases and 3 bases, with 3 bases remaining between them. Looked up from germline, CDR1 is SGHTA and CDR2 is FQGNSA. The CDR3 region is CASSFFGNTIYF. For the CDR3, the DNA is TGTGCCAGCAGCTTTTTTGGAAACACCATATATTTT.

Many counts were recorded for this clonotype. A single base separates this from a much larger clone, so it may be a read error. The chain joins TRBV20-1 to TRBJ2-3; the D call may be TRBD1 or TRBD2 (5 bases each). CDR1 is DFQATT and CDR2 is SNEGSKA in the germline V gene (reference sequence). Trimming removed 6 bases from V and 10 bases from J, with 20 bases in between. The CDR3 contains 13 residues. The CDR3 DNA follows: TGCAGTGCACTTTGTCAGGGAGCGGTCGCGCAGTATTTT. Translated, it gives CSALCQGAVAQYF.